The T cell receptor beta chain under discussion was sequenced for a study of beta chain features in type 1 diabetes. Study-wide results and caveats: In every one of the four CD4+ subsets, TCRB CDR3s were moderately but significantly shorter in Type 1 diabetes patients.

Since all of the isolated RNA was reverse transcribed, expressed TCRB transcripts were what got sequenced. The method was immunoSEQ multiplex PCR; TCRdb's version includes in-frame clones alone and lacks a portion of them. Of 640,000 or so clones detected, over 11% appear once; the ten largest clones hold approximately 0.043%. Comments on this clone: Its antigen is unidentified.

Based on CD45RO/CCR7/CD25/CD127/CD95/CD27, CD4+ regulatory, stem cell-like memory, naive and central memory cells were sorted. Germline CDR1 GTSNPN, CDR2 SVGIG (reference sequence). The CDR3 has 18 residues. V lost 1 base to trimming and J lost 4 bases, with 23 bases between them. The sample was naive CD4+ T cells from blood. The TCR sequence derives from a man aged 18 to 35 with type 1 diabetes. V gene TRBV30 combines with J gene TRBJ1-5; D perhaps matches TRBD1 (5 bases). The CDR3 region is CAWSASRTGRRHNQPQHF. CDR3 bases: TGTGCCTGGAGTGCCTCTCGGACGGGGCGTCGGCATAATCAGCCCCAGCATTTT.